These 14 T cell receptor beta chains originate from one sample sequenced in a study of blood T cells in healthy people across ages. The second PCR ran roughly 6 to 12 cycles with a sample-barcoded 5' primer and J-beta primers. A single record per CDR3 protein comes from TCRdb applying MiXCR to the 5' RACE reads. The sample holds about 1.8 million distinct CDR3 sequences, roughly 49% seen once. Material for sequencing was blood. These TCRs come from a woman aged 35 to 49 in good health.

The chain carries TRBV27 and TRBJ2-5; 8 positions match TRBD2. V was pared by 5 bases and J by 13 bases, with 6 bases of the junction left unmatched. The CDR3 is 11 amino acids. Germline V gene data show CDR1 as MNHEY and CDR2 as SMNVEV (reference sequence). CDR3 protein: CASSPGTSMYF. In nucleotides, the CDR3 is TGTGCCAGCAGTCCAGGGACTAGTATGTACTTC.

The table lists this clonotype with a few counts. The V call is TRBV25-1, the J call TRBJ2-7, with unresolved D. The CDR3 runs 13 residues. Trimming removed 4 bases at V and 6 bases at J, with 13 bases between. From germline, CDR1 is MGHDK and CDR2 SYGVNS. The CDR3 region has the DNA TGTGCCAGCAGTGCAACGGACCGACGCGAGCAGTACTTC. It translates to CASSATDRREQYF.

Note on this clonotype: Germline is not matched at one junction end, which may reflect a read error. The chain has TRBV6-6 and TRBJ1-1; 11 nucleotides line up with TRBD1. The CDR3 extends over 14 amino acids. CDR1 is MNHNY, CDR2 SVGAGI, per germline (reference sequence). The CDR3 bases are TGCGCCAGCAGCCCGGGACAGGGGGTCGCTGAAGCTTTCTTT. This sequence encodes CASSPGQGVAEAFF.

V usage is TRBV7-2 and J usage is TRBJ2-3; either TRBD1 or TRBD2 may fit D (5 bases each). The V end lost 3 bases, the J end lost 7 bases, and 23 bases lay between the germline ends. The CDR3 is made up of 17 amino acids. The germline CDR1 and CDR2 sequences are SGHTA and FQGNSA. In DNA, the CDR3 is TGTGCCAGCAGCTTGGACCTAGGGGACCCTCTACCCCATACGCAGTATTTT. Protein product: CASSLDLGDPLPHTQYF. Drawing the rest from reference TRBV7-2 and TRBJ2-3, the complete variable domain is GAGVSQSPSNKVTEKGKDVELRCDPISGHTALYWYRQSLGQGLEFLIYFQGNSAPDKSGLPSDRFSAERTGGSVSTLTIQRTQQEDSAVYLCASSLDLGDPLPHTQYFGPGTRLTVL.

This chain links TRBV3-1 with TRBJ2-7; TRBD1 agrees at 9 bases. CDR1 is LGHDT, CDR2 YNNKEL, per germline (reference sequence). Trimming took 11 bases from V and 1 from J; bases not matched to a gene: 9. The CDR3 consists of 14 residues. The CDR3 sequence is CAFSAGQGSYEQYF. The CDR3 DNA reads as TGTGCCTTCTCCGCGGGACAGGGTTCCTACGAGCAGTACTTC.

The J gene is TRBJ2-5, the V gene TRBV6-4, with a weak D call TRBD1 (6 bases). This CDR3 is built from 16 residues. CDR1 and CDR2 from the germline V gene are MRHNA and SNTAGT. The ends were cut back, 0 bases at V and 11 bases at J, with 22 bases in the middle. The CDR3 DNA follows: TGTGCCAGCAGTGACTCGCAAGCAGGGGAGTTCAATGAGCAGTACTTC. Amino acid sequence: CASSDSQAGEFNEQYF.

This clonotype was seen repeatedly, ten times or more. This chain joins TRBV4-2 and TRBJ2-1; 8 bases align to TRBD1. Germline assignment: CDR1 LGHNA and CDR2 YNFKEQ. CDR3 size: 15 residues. With 2 bases clipped from V and 2 bases from J, the junction kept 2 bases outside the gene matches. CDR3 residues: CASSQTGGPYNEQFF. The DNA for the CDR3 is TGTGCCAGCAGCCAAACAGGGGGGCCCTACAATGAGCAGTTCTTC.

This clonotype was observed a few times. The chain has TRBV7-9 and TRBJ2-3, with D perhaps assigned TRBD1 or TRBD2 (5 bases each). Germline V gene data show CDR1 as SEHNR and CDR2 as FQNEAQ (reference sequence). The CDR3 runs 17 residues. The ends were cut back, 4 bases at V and 0 bases at J, with 17 bases in the middle. Written as DNA, the CDR3 is TGTGCCAGCAGCTCCGGATCCGGGGCGATTAGCACAGATACGCAGTATTTT. This encodes CASSSGSGAISTDTQYF.

In this sample, this clonotype turned up once. Mismatch with germline at one junction end may stem from a read error. J is TRBJ2-3 and V is TRBV12-3 or TRBV12-4, with D possibly being TRBD2 (5 bases). The CDR3 has 13 amino acids. The CDR3 coding sequence is TGTGCCAGCACCTACCCTAGCATAGATACGCAGTATTTT. It translates to CASTYPSIDTQYF.

A remark on this clonotype: A read error is possible here, since a much larger clone lies one base away. The chain is built from TRBV7-2 and TRBJ2-7; no definite D call. Germline V gene lookup returns CDR1 SGHTA and CDR2 FQGNSA. This CDR3 is 14 amino acids long. CDR3 sequence: CASSLGSVSCEQYF. CDR3 in DNA: TGTGCCAGCAGCTTAGGCTCGGTATCCTGCGAGCAGTACTTC.

This clonotype has just a few counts. Here the CDR3 reads CSARGPPLYEQYF. The CDR3 DNA reads as TGCAGTGCTAGAGGGCCCCCGCTCTACGAGCAGTACTTC. V usage is TRBV20-1 and J usage is TRBJ2-4; D remains ambiguous. With the DNA end fitting TRBJ2-7 better, the J assignment may be wrong. Germline assignment: CDR1 DFQATT and CDR2 SNEGSKA (reference sequence). The length of the CDR3 is 13 residues.

The chain links TRBV10-1 to TRBJ2-7, with TRBD2 as a possible D gene (5 bases). Gene TRBJ2-5 matches the end of the DNA better, so the J call may be wrong. The V gene's germline CDR1 is WNHNN and CDR2 SYGVQD (reference sequence). The CDR3 is 15 residues long. CDR3 sequence reads: CASSDTDPRRETQYF. CDR3 nucleotide sequence: TGCGCCAGCAGCGACACGGACCCCCGGAGGGAGACCCAGTACTTC.

This clonotype was seen only a few times. The rearrangement uses TRBV25-1 and TRBJ2-1; D gene unclear. The CDR3 runs 14 residues. V was shortened by 3 bases and J by 7 bases, with 13 bases between the two germline ends. Germline assignment: CDR1 MGHDK and CDR2 SYGVNS. This CDR3 is CASSEQGLGNEQFF. The CDR3 coding sequence is TGTGCCAGCAGTGAGCAAGGGCTGGGTAATGAGCAGTTCTTC.

The genes are TRBV6-2 or TRBV6-3 and TRBJ2-1, with 8 bases that match TRBD2. CDR3 size: 14 residues. Germline V gene sequence: CDR1 MNHEY, CDR2 SVGEGT. Trimming took 6 bases from V and 8 from J; bases not matched to a gene: 9. CDR3 residues: CASSNPGGSHEQFF. DNA for the CDR3: TGTGCCAGCAGCAACCCGGGGGGGTCTCATGAGCAGTTCTTC.